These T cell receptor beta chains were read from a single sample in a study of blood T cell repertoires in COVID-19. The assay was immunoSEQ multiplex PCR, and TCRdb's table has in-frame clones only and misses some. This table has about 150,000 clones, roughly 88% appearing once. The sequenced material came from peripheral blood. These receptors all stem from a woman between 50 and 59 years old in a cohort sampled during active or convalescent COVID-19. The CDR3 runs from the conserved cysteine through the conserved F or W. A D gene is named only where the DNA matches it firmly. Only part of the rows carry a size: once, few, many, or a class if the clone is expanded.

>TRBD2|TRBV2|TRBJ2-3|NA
TGTGCCAGCAGCCAGCGGGACGGGCTTCGGGATACGCAGTATTTT
CASSQRDGLRDTQYF
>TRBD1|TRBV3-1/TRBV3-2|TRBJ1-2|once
TGTGCCAGCAGCCCTCGGGACAGCCTGGGGGGCTACACCTTC
CASSPRDSLGGYTF
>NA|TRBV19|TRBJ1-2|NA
TGTGCCAGTAGTTTTTCCCAGGGCGGCTACACCTTC
CASSFSQGGYTF
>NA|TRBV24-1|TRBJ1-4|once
TGTGCCACCAACAGTCCAGGGCGTCCTAATGAAAAACTGTTTTTT
CATNSPGRPNEKLFF
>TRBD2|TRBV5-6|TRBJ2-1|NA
TGTGCCAGCAGCAGACTAGCGGGGGATCGTTACAATGAGCAGTTCTTC
CASSRLAGDRYNEQFF
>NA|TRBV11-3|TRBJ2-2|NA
TGTGCCAGCAGCAAGGACTTCACCGGGGAGCTGTTTTTT
CASSKDFTGELFF
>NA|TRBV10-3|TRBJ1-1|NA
TGTGCCATCAGTGAGGTACAACCGACTGAAGCTTTCTTT
CAISEVQPTEAFF
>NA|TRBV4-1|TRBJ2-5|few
TGCGCCAGCAGCCAAAGCGGCCTCGAGACCCAGTACTTC
CASSQSGLETQYF
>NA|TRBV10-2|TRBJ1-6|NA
TGCGCCAGCAGTCCCGACTGGCCCTCACCCCTCCACTTT
CASSPDWPSPLHF
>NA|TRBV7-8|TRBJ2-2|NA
TGTGCCAGCAGCTTATGGGGGGTGAACACCGGGGAGCTGTTTTTT
CASSLWGVNTGELFF
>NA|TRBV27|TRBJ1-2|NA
TGTGCCAGTACCCCAGGCCCGGGGGGCTATGGCTACACCTTC
CASTPGPGGYGYTF
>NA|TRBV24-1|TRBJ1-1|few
TGTGCCACCAGTGATCGAGGGACTGAAGCTTTCTTT
CATSDRGTEAFF
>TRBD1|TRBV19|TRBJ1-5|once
TGTGCCACTGCGACAGGGGGCGGCAATCAGCCCCAGCATTTT
CATATGGGNQPQHF
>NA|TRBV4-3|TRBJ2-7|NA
TGCGCCAGCAGCCAAGATACGGTCCCTCCGGGACTCAGCTCCTACGAGCAGTACTTC
CASSQDTVPPGLSSYEQYF
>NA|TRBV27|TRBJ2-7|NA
TGTGCCAGCAGTCTACCTGGTGTTCACTACGAGCAGTACTTC
CASSLPGVHYEQYF
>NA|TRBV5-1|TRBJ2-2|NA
TGCGCCAGCAGCTTAGCTACCTCGAACACCGGGGAGCTGTTTTTT
CASSLATSNTGELFF
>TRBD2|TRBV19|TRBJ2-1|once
TGTGCCAGTAGTATCTCACTAGCGGGGTACAATGAGCAGTTCTTC
CASSISLAGYNEQFF
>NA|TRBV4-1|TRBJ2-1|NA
TGCGCCAGCAGCCAAGAGGATAGGAGATACAATGAGCAGTTCTTC
CASSQEDRRYNEQFF
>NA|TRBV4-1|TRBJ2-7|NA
TGCGCCAGCAGCCAAGCGATGACAGTCGGATACGAGCAGTACTTC
CASSQAMTVGYEQYF
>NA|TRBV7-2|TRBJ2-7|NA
TGTGCCAGCAGCTCGTGGCGGGGCAGACCCTACGAGCAGTACTTC
CASSSWRGRPYEQYF
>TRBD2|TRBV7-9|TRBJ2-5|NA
TGTGCCAGCAGCCTTGGCGGGACTAAAGAGACCCAGTACTTC
CASSLGGTKETQYF
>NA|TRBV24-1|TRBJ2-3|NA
TGTGCCACCAGTGATCCGGCCAGGGCCACAACAGATACGCAGTATTTT
CATSDPARATTDTQYF
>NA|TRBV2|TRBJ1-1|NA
TGTGCCAGCAGTAGGGAGTTTCTGGGGACTGAAGCTTTCTTT
CASSREFLGTEAFF
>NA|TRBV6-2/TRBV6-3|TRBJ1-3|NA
TGTGCCAGCAGTTATGATCAGGGCGGCTCTGGAAACACCATATATTTT
CASSYDQGGSGNTIYF
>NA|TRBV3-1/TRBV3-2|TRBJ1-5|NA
TGTGCCAGCAGCAACAGCTATAGCAATCAGCCCCAGCATTTT
CASSNSYSNQPQHF
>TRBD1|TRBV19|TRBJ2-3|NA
TGTGCCAGTAGTATCCCCGACAGGGACACGCAGTATTTT
CASSIPDRDTQYF
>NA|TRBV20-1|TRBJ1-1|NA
TGCAGTGCTAGTGCCCACAGTGGAAACACTGAAGCTTTCTTT
CSASAHSGNTEAFF
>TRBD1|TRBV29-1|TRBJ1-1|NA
TGCAGCGTTGAAAACAGGGGATTGAACACTGAAGCTTTCTTT
CSVENRGLNTEAFF
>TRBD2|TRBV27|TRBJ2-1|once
TGTGCCAGCAGTATCTTGGCGACTAGCGGGGGGTTTGGTGAGCAGTTCTTC
CASSILATSGGFGEQFF
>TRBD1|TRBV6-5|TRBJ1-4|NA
TGTGCCACAAGCAGGGGGACTAATGAAAAACTGTTTTTT
CATSRGTNEKLFF
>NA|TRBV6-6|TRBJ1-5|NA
TGTGCCAGCAACAGGGATTTAAGATGGAGCAATCAGCCCCAGCATTTT
CASNRDLRWSNQPQHF
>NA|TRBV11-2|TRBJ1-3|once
TGTGCCAGCAGCTCCATCCGACAGTCCATCTCTGGAAACACCATATATTTT
CASSSIRQSISGNTIYF
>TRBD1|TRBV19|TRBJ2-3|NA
TGTGCCAGTAGTATAGATCACGGACAGGGAAGCTCAGATACGCAGTATTTT
CASSIDHGQGSSDTQYF
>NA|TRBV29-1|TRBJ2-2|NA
TGCAGCGCCGGTCGGGGGAAGGCCGGGGAGCTGTTTTTT
CSAGRGKAGELFF
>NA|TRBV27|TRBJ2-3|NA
TGTGCCAGCAGATGGGGGGGGGCTGATACGCAGTATTTT
CASRWGGADTQYF
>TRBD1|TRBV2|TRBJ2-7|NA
TGTGCCAGCAGTATCGGACAGGCCGAGCAGTACTTC
CASSIGQAEQYF
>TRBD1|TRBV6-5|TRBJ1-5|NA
TGTGCCAGCAGGGACAGGGTTGTTAATCAGCCCCAGCATTTT
CASRDRVVNQPQHF
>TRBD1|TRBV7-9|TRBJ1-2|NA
TGTGCCAGCAGCCAACCGGTTAAGACAGGGGGCGAATCCTATGGCTACACCTTC
CASSQPVKTGGESYGYTF
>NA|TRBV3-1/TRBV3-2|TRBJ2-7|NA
TGTGCCAGCAGCCCAGGGGCCTCGGGGTCCTCCTACGAGCAGTACTTC
CASSPGASGSSYEQYF
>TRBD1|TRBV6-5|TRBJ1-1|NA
TGTGCCAGCCGGCTGGCAGGGGGCACTGAAGCTTTCTTT
CASRLAGGTEAFF
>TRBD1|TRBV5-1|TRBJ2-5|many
TGCGCCAGCAGCTTGTGGGACAGCCAAGAGACCCAGTACTTC
CASSLWDSQETQYF
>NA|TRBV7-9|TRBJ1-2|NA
TGTGCCAGCAGCCATGGCGCGGGTGGGGGCCTCTATGGCTACACCTTC
CASSHGAGGGLYGYTF
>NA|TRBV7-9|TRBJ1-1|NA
TGTGCCAGCAGCTTAGTCCCCCTGCAGGGAGGGTGGGCTTTCTTT
CASSLVPLQGGWAFF
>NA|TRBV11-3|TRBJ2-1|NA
TGTGCCAGCAGCTTAAGCGCGGGCAATGAGCAGTTCTTC
CASSLSAGNEQFF
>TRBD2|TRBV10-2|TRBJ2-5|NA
TGCGCCAGCGGGAGCGGGGGGGTGGAGACCCAGTACTTC
CASGSGGVETQYF
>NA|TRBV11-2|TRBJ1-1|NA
TGTGCCAGCAGTTCTCAGGGTAACACTGAAGCTTTCTTT
CASSSQGNTEAFF
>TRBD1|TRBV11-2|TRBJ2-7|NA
TGTGCCAGCAGCTTAGGGGACAGCGCACTTGGATCGTTC
CASSLGDSALGSF
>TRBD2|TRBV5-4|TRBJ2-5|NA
TGTGCCAGCAGCTTATCTAGCGGGGGGGCGGGTTTAACCCAGTACTTC
CASSLSSGGAGLTQYF
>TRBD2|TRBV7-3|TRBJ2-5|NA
TGTGCCAGCAGCCCCACGGGGGAGGGTCAGACCCAGTACTTC
CASSPTGEGQTQYF
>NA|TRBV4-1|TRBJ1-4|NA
TGCGCCAGCAGCCAAGTGAGGGCAACTAATGAAAAACTGTTTTTT
CASSQVRATNEKLFF
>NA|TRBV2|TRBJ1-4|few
TGTGCCAGCAGGGAAACAGGGACGCGAGAAAAACTGTTTTTT
CASRETGTREKLFF
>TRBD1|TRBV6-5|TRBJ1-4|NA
TGTGCCAACGGACAGGCTAATGAAAAACTGTTTTTT
CANGQANEKLFF
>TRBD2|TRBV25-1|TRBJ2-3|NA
TGTGCCAGCAGTGCCTGGACTAGCGGGGGGGCCAATCCAGATACGCAGTATTTT
CASSAWTSGGANPDTQYF
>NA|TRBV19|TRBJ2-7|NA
TGTGCCAGTAGTTCGGGATCCTACGAGCAGTACTTC
CASSSGSYEQYF
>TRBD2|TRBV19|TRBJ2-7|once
TGTGCCAGTAGTATAGCCCTAGCGGACTACGAGCAGTACTTC
CASSIALADYEQYF
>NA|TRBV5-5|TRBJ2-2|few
TGTGCCAGCAGCCTGGGGGGCCTCACCGGGGAGCTGTTTTTT
CASSLGGLTGELFF
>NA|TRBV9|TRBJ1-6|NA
TGTGCCAGCAGCGTCAACGACAGAGATAATTCACCCCTCCACTTT
CASSVNDRDNSPLHF
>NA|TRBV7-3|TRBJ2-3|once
TGTGCCAGCAGCTCTACAGGGCTCGCGACGCAGTATTTT
CASSSTGLATQYF
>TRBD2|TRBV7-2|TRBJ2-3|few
TGTGCCAGCAGCTCTAGACTAGCCCCAGATACGCAGTATTTT
CASSSRLAPDTQYF
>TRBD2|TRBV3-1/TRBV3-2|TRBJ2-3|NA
TGTGCCAGCAGCCAAGGGGGGGGAGAAGATACGCAGTATTTT
CASSQGGGEDTQYF